The 7 T cell receptor beta chains reported below all come from one sample, sequenced in a study of cytomegalovirus exposure and HLA in healthy donors. Sequencing used immunoSEQ multiplex PCR; TCRdb keeps in-frame clones, though not all of them. Of hundreds of thousands of clones in the sample, approximately 84% were seen once. The material sequenced was PBMCs. These receptors came from a man between 18 and 29 years old in good health and CMV-seropositive.

This clone showed up just a few times. The rearrangement links TRBV20-1 to TRBJ2-1; a possible D gene is TRBD2 (5 bases). CDR3 length equals 9 residues. The V end was cut by 7 bases, the J end by 10 bases, with 8 bases between. CDR1 and CDR2 (germline): DFQATT, SNEGSKA (reference sequence). Here the CDR3 DNA reads TGCAGTGACGAGCGGGAGCAGTTCTTC. It codes for CSDEREQFF.

The chain combines TRBV6-5 with TRBJ1-2; no clear D. This CDR3 comprises 15 residues. Trimming took 4 bases from V and 4 from J, leaving 16 bases between them. CDR1 MNHEY and CDR2 SVGAGI come from the germline V gene. The CDR3 spells CASSSNPGSPYGYTF. CDR3 nucleotide sequence: TGTGCCAGCAGTTCCAACCCGGGATCCCCCTATGGCTACACCTTC.

V gene TRBV5-1 combines with J gene TRBJ2-7, with 8 bases lining up with TRBD1. There are 18 residues in the CDR3. V lost 2 bases and J lost 0; bases outside the gene matches: 13. The germline V gene has CDR1 SGHRS and CDR2 YFSETQ. In DNA, the CDR3 is TGCGCCAGCAGCTTACGTATAAACCGGGACAGGAACTCCTACGAGCAGTACTTC. Protein: CASSLRINRDRNSYEQYF.

The chain employs TRBV7-9 and TRBJ2-1; TRBD1 agrees at 9 bases. The V segment lost 3 bases and the J segment 7 bases; nucleotides outside the gene matches: 10. Germline V gene sequence: CDR1 SEHNR, CDR2 FQNEAQ (reference sequence). There are 16 residues in the CDR3. Here the CDR3 reads CASSLGPGTGWNEQFF. CDR3 nucleotides: TGTGCCAGCAGCTTGGGGCCCGGGACAGGGTGGAATGAGCAGTTCTTC.

This clone was detected once. This chain uses TRBV11-2 with TRBJ2-4; D is undetermined. The V end was cut by 6 bases, the J end by 2 bases, with 17 bases between. Germline CDR1 is SGHAT and CDR2 is FQNNGV. The CDR3 length is 16 residues. CDR3 DNA sequence: TGTGCCAGCAGGGACCGGTCGGCAAATTCCAAAAACATTCAGTACTTC. Its protein is CASRDRSANSKNIQYF.

The J gene is TRBJ2-1, the V gene TRBV27; D remains ambiguous. V was trimmed by 2 bases and J by 12 bases, leaving 14 bases between them. Germline-derived CDR1 and CDR2 are MNHEY and SMNVEV (reference sequence). There are 13 residues in the CDR3. CDR3 nucleotides: TGTGCCAGCAGTTTAAACGGTGCCGGCGGGCAGTTCTTC. This gives the protein CASSLNGAGGQFF.

A few counts support this clone. The chain joins TRBV6-5 to TRBJ1-2; TRBD1 agrees at 11 bases. The germline CDR1 and CDR2 sequences are MNHEY and SVGAGI. This CDR3 region has 13 residues. V dropped 6 bases and J dropped 7; count of bases not matched to a gene: 4. As DNA, the CDR3 is TGTGCCAGCAGCCCGGACAGGGGGCTTGGCTACACCTTC. Translated: CASSPDRGLGYTF.